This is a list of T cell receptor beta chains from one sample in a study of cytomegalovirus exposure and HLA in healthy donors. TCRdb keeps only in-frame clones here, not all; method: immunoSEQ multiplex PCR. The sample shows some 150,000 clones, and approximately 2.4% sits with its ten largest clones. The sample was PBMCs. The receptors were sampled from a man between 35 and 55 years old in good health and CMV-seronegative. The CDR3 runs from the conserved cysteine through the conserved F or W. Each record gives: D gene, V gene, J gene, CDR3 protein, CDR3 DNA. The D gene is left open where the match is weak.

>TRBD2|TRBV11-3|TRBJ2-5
CASSSRTQLAGGLETQYF
TGTGCCAGCAGCTCCCGTACCCAACTAGCGGGGGGGCTGGAGACCCAGTACTTC
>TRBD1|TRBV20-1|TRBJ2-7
CSALRTGSYYF
TGCAGTGCTCTGCGGACAGGGTCATACTACTTC
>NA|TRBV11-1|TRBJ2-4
CASSFGSRGKNIQYF
TGTGCCAGCAGCTTTGGTTCGCGGGGCAAAAACATTCAGTACTTC
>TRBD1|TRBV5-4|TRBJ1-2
CASSSTQGSGGYTF
TGTGCCAGCAGCTCGACACAGGGGTCGGGAGGCTACACCTTC
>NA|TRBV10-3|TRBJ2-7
CAISESGRDKGSYEQYF
TGTGCCATCAGTGAGTCGGGGAGGGACAAGGGTTCCTACGAGCAGTACTTC
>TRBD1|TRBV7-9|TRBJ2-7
CASSPSGQPYEQYF
TGTGCCAGCAGCCCCTCGGGACAGCCCTACGAGCAGTACTTC
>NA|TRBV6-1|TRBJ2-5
CASSGHRAAQETQYF
TGTGCCAGCAGTGGACACAGGGCTGCCCAAGAGACCCAGTACTTC
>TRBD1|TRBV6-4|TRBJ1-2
CASSLTGNYGYTF
TGTGCCAGCAGTTTGACAGGGAACTATGGCTACACCTTC
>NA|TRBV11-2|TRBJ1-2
CASTSRLNYGYTF
TGTGCCAGCACTTCCCGGTTAAACTATGGCTACACCTTC
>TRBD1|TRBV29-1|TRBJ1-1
CSVENTGVYTEAFF
TGCAGCGTTGAAAACACAGGGGTATACACTGAAGCTTTCTTT
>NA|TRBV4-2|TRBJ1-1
CASSQEPIQGSTEAFF
TGTGCCAGCAGCCAAGAACCGATACAGGGAAGCACTGAAGCTTTCTTT
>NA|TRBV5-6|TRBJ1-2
CASRGAGVSYGYTF
TGTGCCAGCAGAGGGGCAGGGGTTAGCTATGGCTACACCTTC
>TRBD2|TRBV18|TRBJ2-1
CASSQTSGGRNEQFF
TGTGCCAGCTCACAGACTAGCGGGGGGAGGAATGAGCAGTTCTTC
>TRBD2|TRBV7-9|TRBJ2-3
CASSFPMAGRGTDTQYF
TGTGCCAGCAGCTTCCCCATGGCAGGGAGGGGCACAGATACGCAGTATTTT
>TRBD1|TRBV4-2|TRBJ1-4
CASSPLSGGQGGEKLFF
TGTGCCAGCAGCCCACTGTCCGGGGGACAGGGGGGTGAAAAACTGTTTTTT
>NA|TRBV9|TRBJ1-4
CASSVAAGTNEKLFF
TGTGCCAGCAGCGTAGCGGCGGGCACTAATGAAAAACTGTTTTTT
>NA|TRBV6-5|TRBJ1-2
CASSTTGNGYTF
TGTGCCAGCAGCACTACGGGAAATGGCTACACCTTC
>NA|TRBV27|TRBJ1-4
CASSFQGDGEKLFF
TGTGCCAGCAGTTTCCAGGGTGATGGGGAAAAACTGTTTTTT
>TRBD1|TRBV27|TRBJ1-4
CASSLSPGGINEKLFF
TGTGCCAGCAGTTTGTCGCCAGGGGGGATTAATGAAAAACTGTTTTTT
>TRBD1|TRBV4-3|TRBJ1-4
CASSQGQGGNEKLFF
TGCGCCAGCAGCCAGGGACAGGGGGGGAATGAAAAACTGTTTTTT
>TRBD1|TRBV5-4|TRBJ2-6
CASSLGTGSAGANVLTF
TGTGCCAGCAGCTTGGGGACAGGGTCTGCTGGGGCCAACGTCCTGACTTTC
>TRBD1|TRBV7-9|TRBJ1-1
CASSTKQGATWNTEAFF
TGTGCCAGCAGCACAAAACAGGGGGCGACGTGGAACACTGAAGCTTTCTTT
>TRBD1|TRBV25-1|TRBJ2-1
CASSDGSRTGGTEQFF
TGTGCCAGCAGTGATGGGTCCAGGACAGGGGGTACGGAGCAGTTCTTC
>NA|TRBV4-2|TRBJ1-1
CASSQQVSNTEAFF
TGTGCCAGCAGCCAACAGGTATCGAACACTGAAGCTTTCTTT
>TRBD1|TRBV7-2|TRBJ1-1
CASSSQGGTTEAFF
TGTGCCAGCAGCTCCCAAGGGGGCACCACTGAAGCTTTCTTT
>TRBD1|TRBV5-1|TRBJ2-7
CASSPGGQGVGEQYF
TGCGCCAGCAGCCCTGGAGGACAGGGGGTCGGAGAGCAGTACTTC
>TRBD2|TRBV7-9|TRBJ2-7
CASSEMGGWLGISYEQYF
TGTGCCAGCAGCGAGATGGGGGGGTGGTTGGGGATTTCCTACGAGCAGTACTTC
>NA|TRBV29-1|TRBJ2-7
CSVDVGGQTYEQYF
TGCAGCGTTGATGTAGGAGGGCAGACTTACGAGCAGTACTTC
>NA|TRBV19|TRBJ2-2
CASRETGELFF
TGTGCCAGTCGGGAAACCGGGGAGCTGTTTTTT
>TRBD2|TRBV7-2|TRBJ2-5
CASSVRTRETQYF
TGTGCCAGCAGCGTGAGGACTAGAGAGACCCAGTACTTC
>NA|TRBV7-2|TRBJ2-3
CATLADTQYF
TGTGCCACATTAGCTGATACGCAGTATTTT
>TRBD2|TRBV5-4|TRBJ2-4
CASSPGLLLNIQYF
TGTGCCAGCAGTCCGGGACTACTTTTGAACATTCAGTACTTC
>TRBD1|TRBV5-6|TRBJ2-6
CASSVDGTVGSGANVLTF
TGTGCCAGCAGCGTAGACGGGACAGTTGGGTCTGGGGCCAACGTCCTGACTTTC
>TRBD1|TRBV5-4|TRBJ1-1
CATTDRVNTEAFF
TGTGCCACTACGGACAGGGTGAACACTGAAGCTTTCTTT
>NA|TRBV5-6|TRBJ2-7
CASSFKILLGSYEQYF
TGTGCCAGCAGCTTTAAGATACTCCTCGGCTCCTACGAGCAGTACTTC
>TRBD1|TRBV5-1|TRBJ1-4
CASSSQGALREKLFF
TGCGCCAGCAGCTCACAGGGGGCTTTACGGGAAAAACTGTTTTTT
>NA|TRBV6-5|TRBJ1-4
CASSLDSANEKLFF
TGTGCCAGCAGTCTGGACAGCGCTAATGAAAAACTGTTTTTT
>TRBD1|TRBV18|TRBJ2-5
CASSSGTGQETQYF
TGTGCCAGCTCATCCGGGACAGGCCAAGAGACCCAGTACTTC
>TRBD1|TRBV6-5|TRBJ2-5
CAARGQGRQYF
TGTGCCGCTCGGGGACAGGGAAGGCAGTACTTC
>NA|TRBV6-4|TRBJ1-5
CASSLDLSGAQHF
TGTGCCAGCAGCCTGGATCTCTCGGGAGCCCAGCATTTT
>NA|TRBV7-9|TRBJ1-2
CASSLARDGGYTF
TGTGCCAGCAGCTTAGCGCGGGACGGCGGCTACACCTTC
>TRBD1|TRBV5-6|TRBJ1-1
CASNKQGWSTEAFF
TGTGCCAGCAATAAACAGGGGTGGAGCACTGAAGCTTTCTTT
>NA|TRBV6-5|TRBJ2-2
CASSYSGSGETGELFF
TGTGCCAGCAGTTACTCCGGGTCAGGGGAAACCGGGGAGCTGTTTTTT
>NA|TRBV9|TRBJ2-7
CASSVDMGGLNEQYF
TGTGCCAGCAGCGTAGATATGGGGGGGCTAAACGAGCAGTACTTC
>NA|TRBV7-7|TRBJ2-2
CASSSADSYTGELFF
TGTGCCAGCAGCTCCGCCGACAGTTACACCGGGGAGCTGTTTTTT
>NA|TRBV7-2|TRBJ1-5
CASSFYFGQNQPQHF
TGTGCCAGCAGCTTCTATTTCGGACAGAATCAGCCCCAGCATTTT
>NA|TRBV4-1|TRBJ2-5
CASSQDRETQYF
TGCGCCAGCAGCCAAGATCGGGAGACCCAGTACTTC
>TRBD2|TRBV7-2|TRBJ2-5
CASSSPFSLAGYQETQYF
TGTGCCAGCAGCTCTCCCTTCTCGCTAGCGGGGTACCAAGAGACCCAGTACTTC
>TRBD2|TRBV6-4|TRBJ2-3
CASWGGKRDSTDTQYF
TGTGCCAGCTGGGGGGGTAAAAGGGACAGCACAGATACGCAGTATTTT
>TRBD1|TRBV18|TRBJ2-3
CASSPRGQGSTDTQYF
TGTGCCAGCTCACCTAGAGGACAGGGCAGCACAGATACGCAGTATTTT